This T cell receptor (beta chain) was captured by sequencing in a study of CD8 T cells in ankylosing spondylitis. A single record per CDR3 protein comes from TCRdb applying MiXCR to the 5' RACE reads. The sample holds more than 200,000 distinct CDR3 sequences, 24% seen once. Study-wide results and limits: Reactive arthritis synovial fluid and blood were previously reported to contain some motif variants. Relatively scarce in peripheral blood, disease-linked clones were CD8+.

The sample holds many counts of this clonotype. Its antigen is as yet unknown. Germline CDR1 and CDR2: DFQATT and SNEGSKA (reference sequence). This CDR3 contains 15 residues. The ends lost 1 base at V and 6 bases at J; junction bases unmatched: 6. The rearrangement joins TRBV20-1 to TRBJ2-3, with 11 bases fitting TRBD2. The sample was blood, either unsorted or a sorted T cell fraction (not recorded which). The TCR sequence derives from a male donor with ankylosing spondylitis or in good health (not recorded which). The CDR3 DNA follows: TGCAGTGCTAGAGCGACTAGCGGGGAGTCGGATACGCAGTATTTT. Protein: CSARATSGESDTQYF.